Sequencing of this T cell receptor beta chain was carried out in a study of PD-1 blockade in classical Hodgkin lymphoma. Comments on this clone: Its target is unknown.

Study outcomes and limitations: The diversity seen at baseline in complete responders resembled that of newly diagnosed patients. Researchers reported that CD4+ TCR diversity, though not CD8+, rose significantly by C4D1. Reports indicated that newly diagnosed patients had lower baseline TCR diversity than healthy donors did.

Every patient experienced relapse after autologous stem cell transplantation, and brentuximab vedotin exposure varied. Each best response was a complete response, a partial response or progressive disease. Sequenced by immunoSEQ multiplex PCR; TCRdb stores in-frame clones only, minus some. Here the sample spans fewer than 65,000 clones, 75% to 90% being singletons. This receptor was taken from a human donor with classical Hodgkin lymphoma. The sample in question was peripheral blood mononuclear cells (PBMCs), obtained at baseline.

The CDR3 protein is CASSTGTYEETQYF. Written as DNA, the CDR3 is TGTGCCAGCAGCACCGGGACCTACGAAGAGACCCAGTACTTC. The chain employs TRBV4-2 and TRBJ2-5; tentatively, D is TRBD1 or TRBD2 (5 bases each). The CDR3 totals 14 residues. V gave up 5 bases and J gave up 3 bases, with 13 bases separating them. Germline CDR1 reads LGHNA; CDR2 reads YNFKEQ.